This T cell receptor (beta chain) comes out of a study of tumor and adjacent non-tumor tissue in lung cancer. Points from the study as a whole: Compared with tumor, normal lung showed significantly lower TCR diversity. In normal lung, the top 100 clones were significantly more dominant than in tumor.

RNA was extracted from bulk tissue without any cell sorting. This non-tumor lung sample came from over 3 cm beyond the tumor edge. A word on this clonotype: The antigen remains unidentified. One end of the junction is discordant with germline, which a read error may explain.

The CDR3 runs 14 residues. CDR1 and CDR2 from the germline V gene are SQVTM and ANQGSEA. Three rounds of nested PCR, following a modified ARM-PCR protocol, produced the TCRbeta library. MiXCR, run by TCRdb on the multiplex PCR reads, gives a single entry per CDR3 protein. The data contain around 40,000 distinct CDR3 sequences, roughly 60% of them singletons. J is TRBJ1-2 and V is TRBV29-1; D ambiguous. Sequenced sample: distant non-tumor lung tissue. The source is a man in his fifties or sixties with non-small cell lung cancer. The CDR3 spells CSIETRGGSSGYTF. The CDR3 DNA sequence: TGCAGCATTGAAACCCGGGGAGGGTCCAGTGGCTACACCTTC. The full variable domain, its missing parts supplied by reference TRBV29-1 and TRBJ1-2, is SAVISQKPSRDICQRGTSLTIQCQVDSQVTMMFWYRQQPGQSLTLIATANQGSEATYESGFVIDKFPISRPNLTFSTLTVSNMSPEDSSIYLCSIETRGGSSGYTFGSGTRLTVV.